This TCR beta chain appears in the sequencing data of a study of cytomegalovirus exposure and HLA in healthy donors. Study-level background: An early data release held tens of millions of unique TCRs from HLA-typed donors.

This CDR3 has 17 amino acids. The V end was cut by 6 bases, the J end by 0 bases, with 15 bases between. Germline-derived CDR1 and CDR2 are MNHNS and SASEGT. Primers: 60 Vbeta forward and 13 Jbeta reverse. Here immunoSEQ multiplex PCR was the method, and the copy in TCRdb shows in-frame clones only, minus some. The table lists fewer than 200,000 clones, 75% to 80% of them singletons. The chain carries TRBV6-1 and TRBJ2-6, with D possibly TRBD1 on 6 matching bases. The receptor was derived from a female donor in good health and CMV-seronegative. The sequenced sample was PBMCs. CDR3 region: CASREQGMGSGANVLTF. As DNA, the CDR3 is TGTGCCAGCAGGGAACAGGGTATGGGCTCTGGGGCCAACGTCCTGACTTTC.